This is a list of T cell receptor beta chains from one sample in a study of T cell responses to AZD1222 COVID-19 vaccine. Here immunoSEQ multiplex PCR was the method, and the copy in TCRdb shows in-frame clones only, minus some. The table shows more than 120,000 clones, with 85% to 95% occurring only once. The specimen was peripheral blood, collected 28 days after the second AZD1222 dose. The receptors come from an adult who received the AZD1222 COVID-19 vaccine. Both conserved end residues are part of each CDR3. The D gene is left open where the match is weak. The listing skips clone size in some rows; elsewhere it reads once, few, many or a size class.

TRBD1	TRBV4-1	TRBJ1-2	NA	CASSQPRDRGLGYTF	TGCGCCAGCAGCCAACCTCGGGACAGGGGGCTTGGCTACACCTTC
TRBD1	TRBV19	TRBJ1-2	NA	CASSWDRDLSNYGYTF	TGTGCCAGTAGCTGGGACAGGGACCTCAGTAACTATGGCTACACCTTC
TRBD2	TRBV4-2	TRBJ2-3	few	CASSPAGGREDTQYF	TGTGCCAGCAGCCCGGCGGGAGGGCGGGAAGATACGCAGTATTTT
NA	TRBV6-1	TRBJ1-3	NA	CASREVGGNTIYF	TGTGCCAGCAGAGAGGTTGGTGGAAACACCATATATTTT
TRBD2	TRBV10-3	TRBJ2-3	once	CAISASGGTTDTQYF	TGTGCCATCAGTGCGAGCGGGGGGACCACAGATACGCAGTATTTT
TRBD1	TRBV25-1	TRBJ1-2	NA	CATLAAGDRHGYTF	TGTGCCACCTTAGCAGCCGGGGACAGGCATGGCTACACCTTC
NA	TRBV4-1	TRBJ1-1	NA	CASSQDSFWEEAFF	TGCGCCAGCAGCCAAGATTCTTTTTGGGAGGAAGCTTTCTTT
TRBD1	TRBV9	TRBJ1-5	NA	CASSKGQGSNQPQHF	TGTGCCAGCAGCAAGGGACAGGGCAGCAATCAGCCCCAGCATTTT
NA	TRBV12-2	TRBJ2-3	NA	CASHRPDTQYF	TGTGCAAGTCACCGTCCAGATACGCAGTATTTT
NA	TRBV11-2	TRBJ1-2	NA	CASSLDPGKSYGYTF	TGTGCCAGCAGCTTAGATCCCGGGAAGTCCTATGGCTACACCTTC
NA	TRBV7-2	TRBJ1-1	NA	CASSLSFRGGNEAFF	TGTGCCAGCAGCTTATCTTTCAGGGGAGGTAATGAAGCTTTCTTT
TRBD2	TRBV11-2	TRBJ2-1	NA	CASSPWLGREKPYNEQFF	TGTGCCAGCAGCCCCTGGTTGGGGCGGGAGAAGCCCTACAATGAGCAGTTCTTC
TRBD1	TRBV9	TRBJ2-5	NA	CASSVGVGQRHGETQYF	TGTGCCAGCAGCGTAGGGGTGGGACAGAGACACGGGGAGACCCAGTACTTC
NA	TRBV6-6	TRBJ2-1	NA	CASKTDANEQFF	TGTGCCAGCAAAACGGACGCAAATGAGCAGTTCTTC
NA	TRBV4-3	TRBJ2-5	NA	CASSQGWSGGQETQYF	TGCGCCAGCAGCCAAGGATGGTCCGGGGGACAAGAGACCCAGTACTTC
NA	TRBV14	TRBJ2-1	NA	CASSQYVSYNEQFF	TGTGCCAGCAGCCAATATGTCTCCTACAATGAGCAGTTCTTC
TRBD2	TRBV19	TRBJ2-3	NA	CASSIEDSGGFPLTDTQYF	TGTGCCAGTAGTATAGAGGATAGCGGGGGGTTCCCCCTCACAGATACGCAGTATTTT